These T cell receptor beta chains were read from a single sample in a study of regulatory T cells in long-lasting Graves disease. TCRdb reprocessed the multiplex PCR reads via MiXCR and lists one record per CDR3 protein. The data contain some 430,000 distinct CDR3 sequences, about 22% of them seen just once; the ten biggest clones take up around 7%. The source was peripheral blood mononuclear cells (PBMCs), collected when the disease was refractory, from a patient treated with antithyroid drugs. The receptors shown here come from a female donor with Graves disease. The CDR3 runs from the conserved cysteine through the conserved F or W. Each record gives: D gene, clone size, J gene, V gene, CDR3 length, CDR3 protein, CDR3 DNA. The D gene is left open where the match is weak. Clone size is given for some rows only: seen once, a few or many times, or a class if the clone is expanded.

d_gene: .; abundance: many; j_gene: TRBJ1-2; v_gene: TRBV28; len: 14; CDR3aa: CASSSAAEPIDHTF; CDR3nt: TGTGCCAGCAGTTCGGCCGCAGAGCCCATCGACCACACCTTC
d_gene: .; abundance: many; j_gene: TRBJ2-6; v_gene: TRBV6-5; len: 18; CDR3aa: CASSYVEVPLSGANVLTF; CDR3nt: TGTGCCAGCAGTTACGTGGAGGTCCCACTTTCTGGGGCCAACGTCCTGACTTTC
d_gene: TRBD1; abundance: many; j_gene: TRBJ2-7; v_gene: TRBV7-8; len: 13; CDR3aa: CASSWGQGGEQYF; CDR3nt: TGTGCCAGCAGCTGGGGACAGGGAGGCGAGCAGTACTTC
d_gene: TRBD2; abundance: .; j_gene: TRBJ2-5; v_gene: TRBV7-6; len: 21; CDR3aa: CASSLRGRAQLLAGDRKTQYF; CDR3nt: TGTGCCAGCAGCTTGAGGGGCAGGGCCCAATTACTAGCGGGAGATCGAAAGACCCAGTACTTC
d_gene: TRBD1; abundance: many; j_gene: TRBJ2-5; v_gene: TRBV2; len: 15; CDR3aa: CATRTGRTVVETQYF; CDR3nt: TGTGCCACCAGGACAGGGCGCACGGTTGTGGAGACCCAGTACTTC
d_gene: .; abundance: few; j_gene: TRBJ2-1; v_gene: TRBV11-2; len: 14; CDR3aa: CASTRPPLRGEFFF; CDR3nt: TGTGCCAGCACCCGACCCCCCCTTCGCGGGGAGTTTTTCTTC
d_gene: .; abundance: many; j_gene: TRBJ2-7; v_gene: TRBV28; len: 15; CDR3aa: CASSLVGGQLNEQYF; CDR3nt: TGTGCCAGCAGTTTGGTCGGGGGCCAGCTCAACGAGCAGTACTTC
d_gene: TRBD2; abundance: few; j_gene: TRBJ2-1; v_gene: TRBV2; len: 15; CDR3aa: CASSEGRGRVTEQFF; CDR3nt: TGTGCCAGCAGTGAAGGACGCGGGAGGGTGACTGAGCAGTTCTTC
d_gene: .; abundance: many; j_gene: TRBJ1-2; v_gene: TRBV28; len: 17; CDR3aa: CASSLADGNILNYGYTF; CDR3nt: TGTGCCAGCAGTTTAGCGGACGGGAACATACTTAACTATGGCTACACCTTC
d_gene: .; abundance: .; j_gene: TRBJ2-5; v_gene: TRBV12-3/TRBV12-4; len: 17; CDR3aa: CASSPSPYKSWQETQYF; CDR3nt: TGTGCCAGCAGCCCTTCTCCCTACAAGAGCTGGCAAGAGACCCAGTACTTC
d_gene: .; abundance: few; j_gene: TRBJ1-5; v_gene: TRBV10-3; len: 13; CDR3aa: CAISQQGAQPQHF; CDR3nt: TGTGCCATCAGTCAACAGGGAGCTCAGCCCCAGCATTTT
d_gene: TRBD1; abundance: .; j_gene: TRBJ1-2; v_gene: TRBV20-1; len: 13; CDR3aa: CSVAQGDNYGYTF; CDR3nt: TGCAGTGTCGCACAGGGGGATAACTATGGCTACACCTTC
d_gene: TRBD1; abundance: few; j_gene: TRBJ1-3; v_gene: TRBV29-1; len: 14; CDR3aa: CSVEGTVSGNTIYF; CDR3nt: TGCAGCGTTGAGGGGACAGTCTCTGGAAACACCATATATTTT
d_gene: TRBD1; abundance: few; j_gene: TRBJ1-2; v_gene: TRBV24-1; len: 16; CDR3aa: CATSESAGTGKEGYTF; CDR3nt: TGTGCCACCAGTGAGTCTGCCGGGACAGGGAAAGAAGGCTACACCTTC
d_gene: .; abundance: many; j_gene: TRBJ1-6; v_gene: TRBV12-3/TRBV12-4; len: 16; CDR3aa: CASSLATATPNSPLHF; CDR3nt: TGTGCCAGCAGTTTAGCCACCGCTACCCCAAATTCACCCCTCCACTTT
d_gene: .; abundance: few; j_gene: TRBJ2-5; v_gene: TRBV12-3/TRBV12-4; len: 11; CDR3aa: CASQGQETQYF; CDR3nt: TGTGCCTCCCAGGGCCAAGAGACCCAGTACTTC
d_gene: TRBD2; abundance: many; j_gene: TRBJ2-7; v_gene: TRBV2; len: 14; CDR3aa: CASRWTSGAYEQYF; CDR3nt: TGTGCCAGCAGGTGGACTAGCGGGGCTTACGAGCAGTACTTC
d_gene: .; abundance: few; j_gene: TRBJ2-2; v_gene: TRBV28; len: 17; CDR3aa: CASSFLRRAPYTGELFF; CDR3nt: TGTGCCAGCAGTTTCCTTAGGCGGGCGCCCTATACCGGGGAGCTGTTTTTT
d_gene: .; abundance: many; j_gene: TRBJ2-2; v_gene: TRBV15; len: 13; CDR3aa: CATSGVRGGELFF; CDR3nt: TGTGCCACCAGCGGCGTGAGGGGAGGGGAGCTGTTTTTT
d_gene: .; abundance: many; j_gene: TRBJ1-5; v_gene: TRBV20-1; len: 14; CDR3aa: CSANGQRIDQPQHF; CDR3nt: TGCAGTGCTAACGGACAGAGGATTGATCAGCCCCAGCATTTT
d_gene: TRBD1; abundance: .; j_gene: TRBJ2-7; v_gene: TRBV12-3/TRBV12-4; len: 13; CDR3aa: CASSPHRGDEQYF; CDR3nt: TGTGCCAGCAGTCCCCACAGGGGCGACGAGCAGTACTTC
d_gene: .; abundance: .; j_gene: TRBJ2-4; v_gene: TRBV2; len: 12; CDR3aa: CASTGNVNIQYF; CDR3nt: TGTGCCAGCACGGGCAACGTAAACATTCAGTACTTC
d_gene: .; abundance: many; j_gene: TRBJ2-5; v_gene: TRBV20-1; len: 14; CDR3aa: CSARDLQARETQYF; CDR3nt: TGCAGTGCTAGAGATCTGCAGGCTCGAGAGACCCAGTACTTC
d_gene: .; abundance: .; j_gene: TRBJ1-5; v_gene: TRBV20-1; len: 16; CDR3aa: CSARGYGLYSNQPQHF; CDR3nt: TGCAGTGCTAGAGGGTACGGCCTTTATAGCAATCAGCCCCAGCATTTT
d_gene: .; abundance: few; j_gene: TRBJ1-5; v_gene: TRBV19; len: 15; CDR3aa: CASTPGGNSNQPQHF; CDR3nt: TGTGCCAGTACCCCCGGTGGGAATAGCAATCAGCCCCAGCATTTT
d_gene: TRBD1; abundance: many; j_gene: TRBJ2-5; v_gene: TRBV3-1; len: 15; CDR3aa: CASSHSGTDQETQYF; CDR3nt: TGTGCCAGCAGCCACTCCGGGACAGACCAAGAGACCCAGTACTTC
d_gene: TRBD2; abundance: few; j_gene: TRBJ2-1; v_gene: TRBV27; len: 16; CDR3aa: CASSSLGSGGMSEQFF; CDR3nt: TGTGCCAGCAGTTCCCTGGGGAGCGGGGGGATGAGTGAGCAGTTCTTC
d_gene: TRBD1; abundance: many; j_gene: TRBJ1-6; v_gene: TRBV29-1; len: 12; CDR3aa: CSAGQPNSPLHF; CDR3nt: TGCAGCGCGGGACAGCCCAATTCACCCCTCCACTTT
d_gene: TRBD1; abundance: .; j_gene: TRBJ1-2; v_gene: TRBV29-1; len: 17; CDR3aa: CSVEDLRDRRLNYGYTF; CDR3nt: TGCAGCGTTGAAGATCTCCGGGACAGGCGATTGAACTATGGCTACACCTTC
d_gene: .; abundance: many; j_gene: TRBJ1-1; v_gene: TRBV28; len: 12; CDR3aa: CASSRQATEAFF; CDR3nt: TGTGCCAGCAGTCGTCAAGCTACTGAAGCTTTCTTT
d_gene: .; abundance: many; j_gene: TRBJ2-7; v_gene: TRBV28; len: 14; CDR3aa: CASSLGDLTYEQYF; CDR3nt: TGTGCCAGCAGTTTAGGGGACCTCACCTACGAGCAGTACTTC
d_gene: .; abundance: few; j_gene: TRBJ1-2; v_gene: TRBV19; len: 13; CDR3aa: CASSMTTNYGYTF; CDR3nt: TGTGCCAGTAGTATGACAACAAACTATGGCTACACCTTC
d_gene: .; abundance: many; j_gene: TRBJ1-5; v_gene: TRBV2; len: 15; CDR3aa: CASSESQGYNQPQHF; CDR3nt: TGTGCCAGCAGTGAAAGTCAGGGCTACAATCAGCCCCAGCATTTT
d_gene: TRBD2; abundance: .; j_gene: TRBJ2-7; v_gene: TRBV27; len: 15; CDR3aa: CAGSLSGSSSYEQYF; CDR3nt: TGTGCCGGCAGTTTAAGCGGGAGCAGCTCCTACGAGCAGTACTTC
d_gene: .; abundance: few; j_gene: TRBJ2-7; v_gene: TRBV13; len: 13; CDR3aa: CASSFQVGDEQYF; CDR3nt: TGTGCCAGCAGCTTCCAAGTGGGGGACGAGCAGTACTTC
d_gene: .; abundance: many; j_gene: TRBJ2-5; v_gene: TRBV6-5; len: 14; CDR3aa: CASSFSTGEETQYF; CDR3nt: TGTGCCAGCAGTTTCTCGACAGGAGAAGAGACCCAGTACTTC
d_gene: .; abundance: many; j_gene: TRBJ1-2; v_gene: TRBV12-3/TRBV12-4; len: 13; CDR3aa: CASSLGGRYGYTF; CDR3nt: TGTGCCAGCAGTCTGGGGGGCCGCTATGGCTACACCTTC
d_gene: .; abundance: many; j_gene: TRBJ1-1; v_gene: TRBV28; len: 12; CDR3aa: CASSLRYTEAFF; CDR3nt: TGTGCCAGCAGTCTAAGGTACACTGAAGCTTTCTTT
d_gene: .; abundance: few; j_gene: TRBJ2-3; v_gene: TRBV2; len: 14; CDR3aa: CASYHLDVTDTQYF; CDR3nt: TGTGCCAGCTATCACCTGGACGTGACAGATACGCAGTATTTT
d_gene: .; abundance: few; j_gene: TRBJ1-3; v_gene: TRBV28; len: 15; CDR3aa: CASSSPLISGNTIYF; CDR3nt: TGTGCCAGCAGTTCGCCTCTTATATCTGGAAACACCATATATTTT
d_gene: .; abundance: .; j_gene: TRBJ1-4; v_gene: TRBV6-1; len: 19; CDR3aa: CASSPTDRPEGRTNEKLFF; CDR3nt: TGTGCCAGCAGTCCCACTGACCGGCCCGAAGGGAGGACTAATGAAAAACTGTTTTTT
d_gene: .; abundance: many; j_gene: TRBJ1-2; v_gene: TRBV27; len: 12; CDR3aa: CASRVGGGGYTF; CDR3nt: TGTGCCAGCAGAGTGGGGGGAGGGGGCTACACCTTC
d_gene: .; abundance: many; j_gene: TRBJ2-7; v_gene: TRBV7-6; len: 13; CDR3aa: CASSFEWAYEQYF; CDR3nt: TGTGCCAGCAGCTTCGAATGGGCCTACGAGCAGTACTTC
d_gene: .; abundance: few; j_gene: TRBJ1-5; v_gene: TRBV6-1; len: 13; CDR3aa: CASDQSSNQPQHF; CDR3nt: TGTGCCAGCGACCAGTCTAGCAATCAGCCCCAGCATTTT
d_gene: TRBD1; abundance: many; j_gene: TRBJ1-2; v_gene: TRBV2; len: 17; CDR3aa: CASSESGPRDRVYGYTF; CDR3nt: TGTGCCAGCAGTGAAAGTGGCCCCCGGGACAGGGTCTATGGCTACACCTTC
d_gene: TRBD2; abundance: .; j_gene: TRBJ2-5; v_gene: TRBV3-1; len: 15; CDR3aa: CASSQGPGLQETQYF; CDR3nt: TGTGCCAGCAGCCAAGGTCCGGGACTACAAGAGACCCAGTACTTC
d_gene: TRBD1; abundance: many; j_gene: TRBJ2-7; v_gene: TRBV27; len: 14; CDR3aa: CASSSQGNTYEQYF; CDR3nt: TGTGCCAGCAGTTCACAGGGGAACACCTACGAGCAGTACTTC
d_gene: .; abundance: many; j_gene: TRBJ2-7; v_gene: TRBV6-1; len: 16; CDR3aa: CASSNRVTGGSYEQYF; CDR3nt: TGTGCCAGCAGTAACAGGGTAACGGGAGGTTCCTACGAGCAGTACTTC
d_gene: .; abundance: many; j_gene: TRBJ1-1; v_gene: TRBV28; len: 15; CDR3aa: CASSLMTESNTEAFF; CDR3nt: TGTGCCAGCAGTTTAATGACAGAAAGTAACACTGAAGCTTTCTTT
d_gene: .; abundance: few; j_gene: TRBJ1-1; v_gene: TRBV29-1; len: 16; CDR3aa: CSATPLPTGLNTEAFF; CDR3nt: TGCAGCGCAACCCCGCTCCCAACAGGCCTGAACACTGAAGCTTTCTTT
d_gene: .; abundance: many; j_gene: TRBJ2-7; v_gene: TRBV28; len: 14; CDR3aa: CASIIRSPYYEQYF; CDR3nt: TGTGCCAGCATCATCAGGTCCCCCTACTACGAGCAGTACTTC
d_gene: .; abundance: .; j_gene: TRBJ1-2; v_gene: TRBV5-1; len: 13; CDR3aa: CASSAYFGSGYTF; CDR3nt: TGCGCCAGCAGCGCCTATTTTGGCAGCGGCTACACCTTC
d_gene: TRBD2; abundance: .; j_gene: TRBJ2-1; v_gene: TRBV12-3/TRBV12-4; len: 14; CDR3aa: CASQAGGSYNEQFF; CDR3nt: TGTGCCAGCCAAGCGGGGGGCTCCTACAATGAGCAGTTCTTC
d_gene: .; abundance: few; j_gene: TRBJ1-1; v_gene: TRBV20-1; len: 12; CDR3aa: CSASGGNTEAFF; CDR3nt: TGCAGTGCTAGCGGGGGGAACACTGAAGCTTTCTTT